This TCR beta chain is from a study of shared clonotypes between healthy human individuals. Findings and limits, study-wide: The represented genetic and exposure-history diversity was limited by the small number of donors. Generally, naive subsets came out with larger estimated richness than memory subsets. Among several donors, roughly 5.5% of naive CD4 clonotypes were found in common.

The germline CDR1 and CDR2 sequences are MNHEY and SVGAGI. CDR3 length: 14 residues. The ends were cut back, 0 bases at V and 2 bases at J, with 7 bases in the middle. On this clone itself: Its antigen is unknown.

Clones were sequenced by immunoSEQ multiplex PCR, and TCRdb holds only the in-frame ones, with some missing. This table has approximately 700,000 clones, around 78% appearing once. Sequencing input: memory CD4+ T cells sorted from blood. Subset of the sample: CD45RA-negative fraction. The TCR was taken from a woman aged 25-40 years in good health. The chain employs TRBV6-5 and TRBJ1-2; no definite D call. CDR3 loop: CASSYSGENYGYTF. The CDR3 nucleotides are TGTGCCAGCAGTTACTCCGGTGAGAACTATGGCTACACCTTC.